A selection of T cell receptor beta chains follows, all from one sample in a study of blood T cells in healthy people across ages. TCRdb called the 5' RACE reads again in MiXCR, with one record for every CDR3 protein. Seen here are 730,000 or so distinct CDR3 sequences, more than 40% observed once, and the top ten hold around 20%. Sequencing was carried out using blood. The receptors stem from a woman aged 55-70 years in good health. The CDR3 runs from the conserved cysteine through the conserved F or W. A D gene is named only where the DNA matches it firmly. The listing skips clone size in some rows; elsewhere it reads once, few, many or a size class.

>15|NA|TRBV6-2/TRBV6-3|TRBJ1-1|NA
TGTGCCAGCAGTTCATTTAACAGGGTTCGGACTGAAGCTTTCTTT
CASSSFNRVRTEAFF
>16|TRBD1|TRBV5-1|TRBJ2-7|NA
TGCGCCAGCAGCCCGATTGGTGGACAGGGTGGTGTCGAGCAGTACTTC
CASSPIGGQGGVEQYF
>15|NA|TRBV12-3/TRBV12-4|TRBJ1-5|NA
TGTGCCAGCAGTACCGGGACACCGATATTCCAGCCCCAGCATTTT
CASSTGTPIFQPQHF
>15|TRBD2|TRBV6-6|TRBJ2-3|NA
TGTGCCAGCAACAGACTAGCGGAGGGGGCAGATACGCAGTATTTT
CASNRLAEGADTQYF
>17|TRBD2|TRBV4-2|TRBJ2-7|many
TGTGCCAGCAGCCAAGCTCCCCTAGCGGGGGGGCAGTACGAGCAGTACTTC
CASSQAPLAGGQYEQYF
>11|NA|TRBV7-9|TRBJ1-4|NA
TGTGCCAGCAGCCTTGCAGGTGGCCTGTTTTTT
CASSLAGGLFF
>15|NA|TRBV7-9|TRBJ1-5|NA
TGTGCCAGCAGCTTCGGGGGGACAAGCAATCAGCCCCAGCATTTT
CASSFGGTSNQPQHF
>16|TRBD1|TRBV25-1|TRBJ2-2|few
TGTGCCAGCAGTGATCTGGGACAGGGAATCACCGGGGAGCTGTTTTTT
CASSDLGQGITGELFF
>13|NA|TRBV20-1|TRBJ1-1|once
TGCAGTGCTAGGCGGTGGGGTGACACTGAAGCTTTCTTT
CSARRWGDTEAFF
>17|TRBD2|TRBV4-1|TRBJ2-1|NA
TGCGCCAGCAGCCAATTAGTACCTAGCGGGGTGTTCGATGAGCAGTTCTTC
CASSQLVPSGVFDEQFF
>14|TRBD1|TRBV10-2|TRBJ2-7|NA
TGCGCCAGCAGTACCGGGACAGGTGGTTCCGAGCAGTACTTC
CASSTGTGGSEQYF
>13|NA|TRBV20-1|TRBJ1-2|NA
TGCAGTTATCACCCGGGGCCTGGCTATGGCTACACCTTC
CSYHPGPGYGYTF
>17|NA|TRBV7-2|TRBJ2-1|once
TGTGCCAGCAGCCTCCCGGGGGGTGGGGGGCCTCTGAATGAGCGGTTCTTC
CASSLPGGGGPLNERFF
>14|NA|TRBV6-2/TRBV6-3|TRBJ1-5|NA
TGTGCCAGCAGTTTCATAAGTGGGACCCAGCCCCAGCATTTT
CASSFISGTQPQHF
>14|TRBD2|TRBV11-2|TRBJ2-5|NA
TGTGCCAGCAGCCAGACTAGCGGGGCCGAGACCCAGTACTTC
CASSQTSGAETQYF
>15|NA|TRBV12-3/TRBV12-4|TRBJ2-3|few
TGTGCCAGCAGCCTCGGGGAGGTTGGGCCAGATACGCAGTATTTT
CASSLGEVGPDTQYF
>14|NA|TRBV28|TRBJ2-5|few
TGTGCCACCCTAACTGGGTCAGCCCAAGAGACCCAGTACTTC
CATLTGSAQETQYF
>14|NA|TRBV7-9|TRBJ2-7|many
TGTGCCAGCAGCACCGGGCTAGCAAGCCACGAGCAGTACTTC
CASSTGLASHEQYF
>14|NA|TRBV7-2|TRBJ1-2|many
TGTGCCAGCAGCTTAGAACCCAGGGAGGATGGCTACACCTTC
CASSLEPREDGYTF
>15|TRBD1|TRBV7-9|TRBJ1-2|NA
TGTGCCAGCAGCCCCTGGACAGGGACTAACTATGGCTACACCTTC
CASSPWTGTNYGYTF
>13|NA|TRBV20-1|TRBJ2-7|many
TGCAGTGGGGGTGGCAACCTAGAACGGGAGCAGTACTTC
CSGGGNLEREQYF
>16|TRBD2|TRBV2|TRBJ2-7|NA
TGTGCCAGCAGTGAAAGCCCTAGCGGGATCAACTACGAGCAGTACTTC
CASSESPSGINYEQYF
>14|NA|TRBV7-2|TRBJ1-5|once
TGTGCCAGCAGCTCTACAGTTAGCAATCAGCCCCAGCATTTT
CASSSTVSNQPQHF
>13|NA|TRBV7-9|TRBJ1-4|NA
TGTGCCAGCCGAAGGGGGGCAGGGGAAAAACTGTTTTTT
CASRRGAGEKLFF
>12|TRBD1|TRBV24-1|TRBJ1-2|few
TGTGCCACCAGTGATGACAGGGGTGGCTACACCTTC
CATSDDRGGYTF
>17|NA|TRBV12-3/TRBV12-4|TRBJ1-1|NA
TGTGCCAGCAGCCGCCGGGGGGCCGGGGTGGGTATCACTGAAGCTTTCTTT
CASSRRGAGVGITEAFF
>18|NA|TRBV15|TRBJ2-1|many
TGTGCCACCAGCAGAGATGAGGTGTGGAACAGTGGCTACAATGAGCAGTTCTTC
CATSRDEVWNSGYNEQFF
>13|NA|TRBV20-1|TRBJ2-3|few
TGCAGTGCTAGAGATCGGAACACAGATACGCAGTATTTT
CSARDRNTDTQYF
>15|NA|TRBV6-5|TRBJ2-1|NA
TGTGCCAGCAGTTACTCGGGGAACTCCTACAATGAGCAGTTCTTC
CASSYSGNSYNEQFF
>17|TRBD2|TRBV30|TRBJ2-1|NA
TGTGCCTGGATCAAGCCTCCCCTAGCGGGGTTCATGAATGAGCAGTTCTTC
CAWIKPPLAGFMNEQFF
>13|TRBD2|TRBV27|TRBJ2-5|few
TGTGGGACTAGCGGGGGGGCCAGGCAGACCCAGTACTTC
CGTSGGARQTQYF
>14|TRBD2|TRBV7-2|TRBJ2-7|NA
TGTGCCAGCAGCCTCGAGCGGGGTCAGATTGAGCGGTACTTC
CASSLERGQIERYF
>14|NA|TRBV24-1|TRBJ2-1|few
TGTGCCACCAGTGATTTGGAACAGTACAATGAGCAGTTCTTC
CATSDLEQYNEQFF
>14|NA|TRBV2|TRBJ1-5|NA
TGTGCCAGCAGTGGGGCCAGGGGTAATCAGCCCCAGCATTTT
CASSGARGNQPQHF
>14|NA|TRBV5-1|TRBJ2-3|many
TGCGCCAGCAGCCTTGAGCGAGGCACAGATACGCAGTATTTT
CASSLERGTDTQYF
>14|NA|TRBV3-1|TRBJ1-4|NA
TGTGCCAGCAGCCAAGGGGTGGCTAATGAAAAACTGTTTTTT
CASSQGVANEKLFF
>12|NA|TRBV7-9|TRBJ2-3|NA
TGTGCCAGCAGCTCCTCCGGGACTCGTACGTATTTT
CASSSSGTRTYF
>18|TRBD2|TRBV13|TRBJ2-3|once
TGTGCCAGCAGCTCCCCCGGACTAGCGGGGGGAATCACAGGTACGCAGTATTTT
CASSSPGLAGGITGTQYF
>12|TRBD2|TRBV11-3|TRBJ2-1|few
TGTGCCAGTAGCGGGAGGGCCGATGAGCAGTTCTTC
CASSGRADEQFF
>13|NA|TRBV7-3|TRBJ2-1|NA
TGTGCCAGCAGCCCAGGGTTCGGGTGGGAGCAGTTCTTC
CASSPGFGWEQFF
>15|TRBD1|TRBV20-1|TRBJ2-7|NA
TGCAGTGCTGTATCCCCCGGGACAGGGCCTGGCGAGCAGTACTTC
CSAVSPGTGPGEQYF
>13|NA|TRBV7-2|TRBJ2-5|NA
TGTGCCAGCAGCCGAGGGGGGTCAGAGACCCAGTACTTC
CASSRGGSETQYF
>14|NA|TRBV7-8|TRBJ1-2|NA
TGTGCCAGCAGCATTGGCACCGCCGGCTATGGCTACACCTTC
CASSIGTAGYGYTF
>13|TRBD2|TRBV20-1|TRBJ2-7|NA
TGCAGCGCTAGCGGTAGGGACTACAATGAGCAGTACTTC
CSASGRDYNEQYF
>12|TRBD1|TRBV6-2/TRBV6-3|TRBJ2-7|many
TGTGCCAGCAGTTTCACAGGGGACGAGCAGTACTTC
CASSFTGDEQYF
>10|NA|TRBV20-1|TRBJ2-1|NA
TGCAGTCCAACGTCGGATGGGCAGTTCTTC
CSPTSDGQFF
>15|NA|TRBV2|TRBJ2-3|few
TGTGCCAGCAGGTTGACCAGTAACTCGGCAGATACGCAGTATTTT
CASRLTSNSADTQYF
>14|TRBD2|TRBV24-1|TRBJ2-1|NA
TGTGCCACCAGCCGGGAGGGATCCTACAATGAGCAGTTCTTC
CATSREGSYNEQFF
>16|TRBD1|TRBV20-1|TRBJ2-7|NA
TGCAGTGCTAGAGATCTTACGACAGGGGCAACGAACGAGCAGTACTTC
CSARDLTTGATNEQYF
>15|TRBD1|TRBV12-3/TRBV12-4|TRBJ2-7|few
TGTGCCAGCAGTGCCGTGACAGGGGGCTCCTACGAGCAGTACTTC
CASSAVTGGSYEQYF
>15|NA|TRBV6-2/TRBV6-3|TRBJ2-5|few
TGTGCCAGCGGTGTCGGGGTCCGCCTTCAAGAGACCCAGTACTTC
CASGVGVRLQETQYF
>17|NA|TRBV6-2/TRBV6-3|TRBJ2-7|few
TGTGCCAGCAGTTACATCCCTAGCGCCGGGCTTACCTACGAGCAGTACTTC
CASSYIPSAGLTYEQYF
>15|TRBD1|TRBV9|TRBJ2-7|few
TGTGCCAGCAGCCCCCCCGGGACAGGGTCCGTCGAGCAGTACTTC
CASSPPGTGSVEQYF
>14|NA|TRBV29-1|TRBJ2-7|many
TGCAGCGTTCGCACAGGGATCTTATCCTACGAGCAGTACTTC
CSVRTGILSYEQYF